This is a list of T cell receptor beta chains from one sample in a study of cytomegalovirus exposure and HLA in healthy donors. Profiled with immunoSEQ multiplex PCR; TCRdb holds only in-frame clones, not every one. The profile shows about 200,000 clones, approximately 80% of them singletons. The material sequenced was PBMCs. Every receptor here comes from a man aged 30 to 45 in good health and CMV-seronegative. Each CDR3 is given with its conserved first and last residue. Each record gives: CDR3 length, V gene, D gene, clone size, J gene, CDR3 protein, CDR3 DNA. The D gene is left open where the match is weak. Clone size appears in some rows only: once, few, many, or a class for an expanded clone.

length: 14; V: TRBV28; D: -; size: -; J: TRBJ2-7; CDR3: CASSLIRGYGEQYF; DNA: TGTGCCAGCAGTTTAATTAGGGGGTATGGTGAGCAGTACTTC
length: 16; V: TRBV2; D: TRBD2; size: -; J: TRBJ2-5; CDR3: CASSEGWLAGQETQYF; DNA: TGTGCCAGCAGTGAAGGTTGGTTAGCGGGCCAAGAGACCCAGTACTTC
length: 15; V: TRBV19; D: TRBD1; size: -; J: TRBJ1-6; CDR3: CASKQDRGIDSPLHF; DNA: TGTGCCAGTAAACAGGACAGGGGCATAGATTCACCCCTCCACTTT
length: 13; V: TRBV7-2; D: -; size: once; J: TRBJ1-1; CDR3: CASSLGGQTEAFF; DNA: TGTGCCAGCAGCTTAGGGGGCCAGACTGAAGCTTTCTTT
length: 16; V: TRBV7-8; D: -; size: -; J: TRBJ1-1; CDR3: CASSPQGFLMNTEAFF; DNA: TGTGCCAGCAGCCCGCAGGGTTTCCTCATGAACACTGAAGCTTTCTTT
length: 17; V: TRBV7-9; D: TRBD1; size: -; J: TRBJ2-6; CDR3: CASSTGTGGARANVLTF; DNA: TGTGCCAGCAGCACCGGGACAGGGGGTGCCCGGGCCAACGTCCTGACTTTC
length: 19; V: TRBV6-1; D: TRBD1; size: -; J: TRBJ1-1; CDR3: CASSGAGTGFPLKNTEAFF; DNA: TGTGCCAGCAGTGGGGCGGGGACAGGTTTCCCCTTGAAGAACACTGAAGCTTTCTTT
length: 14; V: TRBV6-5; D: -; size: few; J: TRBJ1-1; CDR3: CASSYRQGGTEAFF; DNA: TGTGCCAGCAGTTACAGGCAGGGAGGCACTGAAGCTTTCTTT
length: 16; V: TRBV19; D: -; size: -; J: TRBJ1-6; CDR3: CASSPPATAYNSPLHF; DNA: TGTGCCAGTAGTCCGCCCGCGACAGCCTATAATTCACCCCTCCACTTT
length: 14; V: TRBV6-1; D: -; size: -; J: TRBJ2-4; CDR3: CASSPGLAKNIQYF; DNA: TGTGCCAGCAGCCCAGGGTTAGCCAAAAACATTCAGTACTTC
length: 16; V: TRBV7-2; D: -; size: -; J: TRBJ1-6; CDR3: CASSFPRAQTISPLHF; DNA: TGTGCCAGCAGCTTTCCTCGCGCCCAGACTATTTCACCCCTCCACTTT
length: 15; V: TRBV28; D: -; size: -; J: TRBJ2-2; CDR3: CASSFRTRDTGELFF; DNA: TGTGCCAGCAGTTTCCGCACGAGAGACACCGGGGAGCTGTTTTTT
length: 14; V: TRBV9; D: TRBD2; size: -; J: TRBJ2-1; CDR3: CASSGLAGSNEQFF; DNA: TGTGCCAGCAGCGGACTAGCGGGGAGCAATGAGCAGTTCTTC
length: 12; V: TRBV2; D: TRBD1; size: -; J: TRBJ1-1; CDR3: CASKQGGTEAFF; DNA: TGTGCCAGCAAACAGGGGGGCACTGAAGCTTTCTTT
length: 15; V: TRBV2; D: -; size: -; J: TRBJ1-3; CDR3: CASSERRTSGNTIYF; DNA: TGTGCCAGCAGTGAAAGGAGAACATCTGGAAACACCATATATTTT
length: 14; V: TRBV5-5; D: -; size: -; J: TRBJ1-2; CDR3: CASSLSGSQVGYTF; DNA: TGTGCCAGCAGCTTGAGTGGCAGCCAGGTCGGCTACACCTTC
length: 15; V: TRBV2; D: -; size: -; J: TRBJ1-5; CDR3: CASSREYRSNQPQHF; DNA: TGTGCCAGCAGTAGGGAGTATCGCAGCAATCAGCCCCAGCATTTT
length: 13; V: TRBV4-2; D: TRBD1; size: -; J: TRBJ2-7; CDR3: CASSPGTGDQQYF; DNA: TGTGCCAGCAGCCCCGGGACAGGGGATCAGCAGTACTTC
length: 16; V: TRBV4-2; D: TRBD1; size: -; J: TRBJ2-5; CDR3: CASSQEGTGTGETQYF; DNA: TGTGCCAGCAGCCAAGAGGGGACCGGGACAGGGGAGACCCAGTACTTC
length: 18; V: TRBV5-1; D: -; size: -; J: TRBJ1-6; CDR3: CASSLVPPSAATNSPLHF; DNA: TGCGCCAGCAGCTTGGTTCCCCCTTCGGCGGCTACGAATTCACCCCTCCACTTT
length: 14; V: TRBV6-5; D: -; size: -; J: TRBJ1-1; CDR3: CASSTSGDRTEAFF; DNA: TGTGCCAGCAGTACGTCAGGGGATCGCACTGAAGCTTTCTTT
length: 15; V: TRBV7-9; D: -; size: -; J: TRBJ1-2; CDR3: CASSSLGGGGYGYTF; DNA: TGTGCCAGCAGCTCATTAGGCGGGGGAGGTTATGGCTACACCTTC
length: 15; V: TRBV10-3; D: TRBD1; size: -; J: TRBJ2-7; CDR3: CAISFGPGQGSEQYF; DNA: TGTGCCATCAGTTTTGGTCCGGGACAGGGAAGCGAGCAGTACTTC
length: 16; V: TRBV27; D: -; size: -; J: TRBJ1-6; CDR3: CASSLERGTVRSPLHF; DNA: TGTGCCAGCAGTTTAGAACGTGGCACCGTTCGTTCACCCCTCCACTTT
length: 11; V: TRBV6-6; D: -; size: -; J: TRBJ1-1; CDR3: CASSQGPEAFF; DNA: TGTGCCAGCAGTCAGGGGCCTGAAGCTTTCTTT
length: 13; V: TRBV2; D: -; size: -; J: TRBJ1-3; CDR3: CASSEGSGNTIYF; DNA: TGTGCCAGCAGTGAAGGGAGCGGAAACACCATATATTTT
length: 17; V: TRBV5-5; D: -; size: -; J: TRBJ1-6; CDR3: CASTNAPGITYNSPLHF; DNA: TGTGCCAGCACCAACGCCCCGGGTATCACCTATAATTCACCCCTCCACTTT
length: 13; V: TRBV7-2; D: -; size: -; J: TRBJ2-5; CDR3: CASSLEGRQTQYF; DNA: TGTGCCAGCAGCTTGGAGGGACGACAGACCCAGTACTTC
length: 13; V: TRBV7-2; D: -; size: -; J: TRBJ2-7; CDR3: CASSLQHDYEQYF; DNA: TGTGCCAGCAGCTTGCAACACGACTACGAGCAGTACTTC
length: 14; V: TRBV28; D: -; size: -; J: TRBJ1-1; CDR3: CASSLEGLSTEAFF; DNA: TGTGCCAGCAGTTTAGAGGGCTTGTCCACTGAAGCTTTCTTT
length: 15; V: TRBV7-8; D: TRBD1; size: -; J: TRBJ2-7; CDR3: CASSPQKDRTYEQYF; DNA: TGTGCCAGCAGCCCCCAAAAGGACAGGACTTACGAGCAGTACTTC
length: 15; V: TRBV9; D: -; size: -; J: TRBJ2-3; CDR3: CASSVGGGGTDTQYF; DNA: TGTGCCAGCAGCGTAGGCGGGGGCGGGACAGATACGCAGTATTTT
length: 14; V: TRBV5-1; D: -; size: -; J: TRBJ2-3; CDR3: CASSSYGGVDTQYF; DNA: TGCGCCAGCAGCTCGTACGGGGGTGTAGATACGCAGTATTTT
length: 16; V: TRBV7-6; D: TRBD2; size: -; J: TRBJ2-1; CDR3: CASSLGGGGGYNEQFF; DNA: TGTGCCAGCAGCTTAGGAGGCGGCGGGGGGTACAATGAGCAGTTCTTC
length: 17; V: TRBV14; D: TRBD1; size: -; J: TRBJ2-5; CDR3: CASSQDPRTGFKETQYF; DNA: TGTGCCAGCAGCCAAGATCCGCGGACAGGATTTAAAGAGACCCAGTACTTC
length: 17; V: TRBV27; D: -; size: -; J: TRBJ2-4; CDR3: CASSLLAGLQHKNIQYF; DNA: TGTGCCAGCAGTTTATTAGCAGGGCTCCAGCACAAAAACATTCAGTACTTC
length: 15; V: TRBV4-2; D: TRBD1; size: few; J: TRBJ1-1; CDR3: CASIPTGAKRTEAFF; DNA: TGTGCCAGCATACCGACAGGGGCTAAGAGGACTGAAGCTTTCTTT
length: 18; V: TRBV10-2; D: TRBD1; size: once; J: TRBJ2-7; CDR3: CASSESFFGTGTSYEQYF; DNA: TGCGCCAGCAGTGAGTCTTTTTTCGGGACAGGGACCTCCTACGAGCAGTACTTC
length: 17; V: TRBV7-9; D: -; size: few; J: TRBJ2-1; CDR3: CASSLPSGDASWSEQFF; DNA: TGTGCCAGCAGCTTACCTTCCGGGGATGCCTCATGGAGTGAGCAGTTCTTC
length: 15; V: TRBV2; D: TRBD1; size: -; J: TRBJ1-3; CDR3: CASTRDRGKGNTIYF; DNA: TGTGCCAGCACTCGGGACAGGGGAAAAGGAAACACCATATATTTT
length: 16; V: TRBV5-1; D: TRBD1; size: -; J: TRBJ2-2; CDR3: CASSTGQGGSTGELFF; DNA: TGCGCCAGCAGCACCGGACAGGGCGGTTCCACCGGGGAGCTGTTTTTT
length: 15; V: TRBV4-3; D: -; size: -; J: TRBJ2-5; CDR3: CASSQESVAGETQYF; DNA: TGCGCCAGCAGCCAAGAATCGGTAGCCGGGGAGACCCAGTACTTC
length: 12; V: TRBV6-6; D: -; size: once; J: TRBJ2-5; CDR3: CASTGVEETQYF; DNA: TGTGCCAGCACCGGGGTAGAGGAGACCCAGTACTTC
length: 12; V: TRBV7-6; D: TRBD1; size: -; J: TRBJ1-1; CDR3: CASSPGTGVAFF; DNA: TGTGCCAGCAGCCCCGGAACAGGGGTAGCTTTCTTT
length: 12; V: TRBV11-3; D: TRBD1; size: -; J: TRBJ2-7; CDR3: CASSQGTGEQYF; DNA: TGTGCCAGCAGCCAAGGGACAGGGGAGCAGTACTTC
length: 15; V: TRBV5-1; D: TRBD2; size: few; J: TRBJ2-1; CDR3: CASSLVAGDYNEQFF; DNA: TGCGCCAGCAGCTTGGTAGCGGGGGATTACAATGAGCAGTTCTTC
length: 17; V: TRBV5-1; D: TRBD2; size: -; J: TRBJ2-3; CDR3: CASSLVSGGPRTDTQYF; DNA: TGCGCCAGCAGCTTAGTTTCGGGGGGGCCACGCACAGATACGCAGTATTTT
length: 13; V: TRBV27; D: -; size: once; J: TRBJ2-7; CDR3: CASSDRFSYEQYF; DNA: TGTGCCAGCTCAGACAGGTTCTCCTACGAGCAGTACTTC
length: 16; V: TRBV19; D: -; size: few; J: TRBJ2-2; CDR3: CASSIGPGWDTGELFF; DNA: TGTGCCAGTAGTATCGGGCCAGGGTGGGACACCGGGGAGCTGTTTTTT
length: 14; V: TRBV7-6; D: TRBD1; size: -; J: TRBJ2-5; CDR3: CASRFPGQGLTQYF; DNA: TGTGCCAGCAGATTCCCGGGACAGGGTTTAACCCAGTACTTC
length: 14; V: TRBV10-3; D: -; size: -; J: TRBJ2-7; CDR3: CAISESQGFGEQYF; DNA: TGTGCCATCAGTGAGTCGCAGGGATTCGGCGAGCAGTACTTC
length: 17; V: TRBV14; D: TRBD2; size: -; J: TRBJ2-1; CDR3: CASSQRLLAGGNNEQFF; DNA: TGTGCCAGCAGCCAACGATTACTAGCGGGGGGTAACAATGAGCAGTTCTTC
length: 15; V: TRBV4-1; D: -; size: -; J: TRBJ2-7; CDR3: CASSQVPGLTYEQYF; DNA: TGCGCCAGCAGCCAGGTACCAGGGTTGACCTACGAGCAGTACTTC
length: 15; V: TRBV6-6; D: -; size: -; J: TRBJ2-1; CDR3: CASSYAAGSYNEQFF; DNA: TGTGCCAGCAGTTACGCGGCGGGGTCCTACAATGAGCAGTTCTTC